The TCR beta chain under discussion was sequenced for a study of CD8 T cells in Susac syndrome. The wider study: Patients with Susac syndrome were therapy-naive, on corticosteroids, or on intravenous immunoglobulin alone at blood draw.

V was clipped by 5 bases and J by 6 bases; unmatched bases: 8. Germline lookup yields CDR1 MNHNS and CDR2 SASEGT. This CDR3 region has 15 residues. Random hexamers served to reverse transcribe roughly 0.45 to 1 ug RNA. TCRdb used MiXCR to reprocess the immunoSEQ multiplex PCR reads, holding one entry per CDR3 protein. The table shows tens of thousands of distinct CDR3 sequences, with about 92% occurring only once. The receptor was derived from a human donor with Susac syndrome. The chain joins TRBV6-1 to TRBJ2-4, with 9 bases lining up with TRBD1. Sequenced input: CD4+ T cells from PBMCs. The CDR3 loop reads CASSRTRDRVNIQYF. DNA for the CDR3: TGTGCCAGCAGTCGCACTCGGGACAGGGTAAACATTCAGTACTTC.